This passage covers 10 T cell receptor beta chains from one sample sequenced in a study of Ad26.COV2.S vaccination and SARS-CoV-2 variants. Profiling relied on immunoSEQ multiplex PCR, and the TCRdb table lists in-frame clones only, not all of them. The sample includes around 500,000 clones, 89% seen only once; the top ten take around 1.8%. Treatment reported: about 20 received Ad26.COV2.S at low or high dose, single or two shots; several received placebo; per-sample allocation not given. Day 63 after the first injection of vaccine or placebo was the sampling time. Source: peripheral blood, taken in a trial of Ad26.COV2.S vaccine versus placebo. These receptors came from a person between 18 and 60 years old who received the Ad26.COV2.S COVID-19 vaccine or a placebo.

Written as DNA, the CDR3 is TGTGCCAGCAGCAAAGGACAGATTCCATACGAGCAGTACTTC. Translated, it gives CASSKGQIPYEQYF. This chain links TRBV27 with TRBJ2-7, with TRBD1 as a possible D gene (6 bases). The CDR3 spans 14 residues. Germline CDR1 is MNHEY and CDR2 is SMNVEV (reference sequence). The V end lost 6 bases, the J end lost 4 bases, and 16 bases lay between the germline ends.

V usage is TRBV12-5 and J usage is TRBJ2-2, with 7 positions matching TRBD1. CDR1 is LGHNT, CDR2 FRNRAP, per germline. The CDR3 runs 13 residues. V dropped 5 bases and J dropped 5; count of bases not matched to a gene: 2. CDR3 sequence reads: CASGQQGTGELFF. The CDR3, as DNA: TGTGCTAGTGGTCAACAGGGGACCGGGGAGCTGTTTTTT.

This chain links TRBV2 with TRBJ2-7, with 9 bases that match TRBD1. In germline, CDR1 is SNHLY, CDR2 FYNNEI. Germline trimming cut 6 bases from V and 2 bases from J; bases unmatched to any gene: 5. This CDR3 contains 14 residues. The CDR3 loop reads CASRTGQGTYEQYF. CDR3 DNA sequence: TGTGCCAGCAGAACCGGACAGGGGACCTACGAGCAGTACTTC. The full variable domain, completed using reference TRBV2 and TRBJ2-7, is EPEVTQTPSHQVTQMGQEVILRCVPISNHLYFYWYRQILGQKVEFLVSFYNNEISEKSEIFDDQFSVERPDGSNFTLKIRSTKLEDSAMYFCASRTGQGTYEQYFGPGTRLTVT.

The chain combines TRBV3-1 (or the pseudogene TRBV3-2) with TRBJ2-2; D might be TRBD1 (5 bases). The CDR3 spans 13 residues. V lost 3 bases and J 6 bases, leaving 8 bases between the germline ends. The germline V gene encodes CDR1 LGHDT and CDR2 YNNKEL (reference sequence). CDR3 DNA: TGTGCCAGCAGCCATGCAGGGCCCGGGGAGCTGTTTTTT. It is translated as CASSHAGPGELFF.

This rearrangement joins TRBV19 to TRBJ1-1; D unresolved. Per germline, CDR1 LNHDA and CDR2 SQIVND (reference sequence). The CDR3 extends over 14 amino acids. The germline V and J ends were trimmed by 8 bases and 4 bases, with 17 bases remaining between them. The CDR3, as DNA: TGTGCCAGTTCGGGGAAACTGCTGGGCACTGAAGCTTTCTTT. It translates to CASSGKLLGTEAFF.

The V gene is TRBV9, the J gene TRBJ1-3, with D tentatively TRBD1 (6 bases). Looked up from germline, CDR1 is SGDLS and CDR2 is YYNGEE. Trimming removed 7 bases from V and 8 bases from J, with 25 bases in between. The CDR3 length is 16 residues. CDR3 sequence reads: CASAPGWSGDGDTIYF. The CDR3 coding sequence is TGTGCCAGCGCCCCCGGGTGGTCAGGGGACGGAGACACCATATATTTT.

The rearrangement uses TRBV11-1 and TRBJ2-7, with D possibly TRBD1 on 6 matching bases. The CDR3 totals 15 residues. The germline CDR1 and CDR2 sequences are SGHAT and FQDESV (reference sequence). Trimming left V 4 bases short and J 0 bases short, with 13 bases between. CDR3 DNA sequence: TGTGCCAGCAGCTCGCAACAGGGAAGCTCCTACGAGCAGTACTTC. It is translated as CASSSQQGSSYEQYF.

Remarks on this clone: This sample includes further DNA sequences coding for the same CDR3. The CDR3 bases are TGTGCCAGCAGCTTAGGGACTGCATACAATGAGCAGTTCTTC. Translated: CASSLGTAYNEQFF. The chain is built from TRBV7-8 and TRBJ2-1, with D maybe TRBD2 (5 bases). V gave up 1 base and J gave up 4 bases, with 8 bases separating them. Germline lookup yields CDR1 SGHVS and CDR2 FQNEAQ. The length of the CDR3 is 14 residues.

In its sample, this clone was seen a few times. This rearrangement joins TRBV2 to TRBJ1-1; TRBD1 matches 7 bases. The germline gives CDR1 SNHLY, CDR2 FYNNEI. V was clipped by 7 bases and J by 1 base; unmatched bases: 6. The CDR3 loop spans 14 amino acids. This CDR3 is CASNLQGTNTEAFF. The DNA of the CDR3 is TGTGCCAGCAACCTACAGGGGACGAACACTGAAGCTTTCTTT.

The rearrangement joins TRBV27 to TRBJ1-2; D possibly corresponds to TRBD1 (5 bases). Per germline, CDR1 MNHEY and CDR2 SMNVEV (reference sequence). With 6 bases removed from V and 0 bases from J, the gap between germline ends came to 14 bases. This CDR3 is 15 amino acids long. The CDR3 coding sequence is TGTGCCAGCAGGCAGGGTACAGGCCCTAACTATGGCTACACCTTC. It encodes CASRQGTGPNYGYTF.